Presented here are 28 T cell receptor beta chains from one specimen sequenced in a study of CXCR3-negative and CXCR3-positive naive CD8 T cells. UMI labels and 5' RACE were used to prepare the TRB cDNA libraries. TCRdb re-called the 5' RACE reads; every CDR3 protein appears as one record, without DNA. The listing contains around 92,000 distinct CDR3 sequences. Source material: naive CXCR3- CD8+ T cells from blood. Subset reported: CD45RO-CCR7+CD27+CD95- naive CD8+ T cells lacking CXCR3 (TNR3-). The receptors come from a human donor in good health. Some clones in this sample may be carry-over from other donors' samples.

The J gene is TRBJ1-2, the V gene TRBV12-3 or TRBV12-4; TCRdb's D call, TRBD1, is unchecked because there is no DNA. CDR3 length: 13 amino acids. CDR3 residues: CASSRDLNYGYTF.

J is TRBJ2-5 and V is TRBV11-2; TCRdb picks TRBD1, but there is no DNA to check that call. CDR3 length: 18 residues. The V gene's germline CDR1 is SGHAT and CDR2 FQNNGV. CDR3 amino acids: CASNHFQEGARLQETQYF. Full variable domain (missing parts from reference TRBV11-2 and TRBJ2-5): EAGVAQSPRYKIIEKRQSVAFWCNPISGHATLYWYQQILGQGPKLLIQFQNNGVVDDSQLPKDRFSAERLKGVDSTLKIQPAKLEDSAVYLCASNHFQEGARLQETQYFGPGTRLLVL.

V and J are TRBV29-1 and TRBJ2-3; without DNA, the TCRdb call of TRBD1 cannot be checked. The CDR3 totals 13 residues. Germline V gives CDR1 SQVTM, CDR2 ANQGSEA. The CDR3 loop reads CSARDRGTDTQYF.

The chain recombines TRBV7-9 with TRBJ1-1. The CDR3 is 12 residues long. The germline V gene has CDR1 SEHNR and CDR2 FQNEAQ (reference sequence). CDR3 loop: CASGGSAGSAFF.

The gene calls are TRBV12-3 or TRBV12-4 and TRBJ2-3; TCRdb names TRBD2, which stays unverified in the absence of DNA. The CDR3 loop spans 13 amino acids. Here the CDR3 reads CASSRAGGDAQYF.

V usage is TRBV5-1 and J usage is TRBJ2-7; TCRdb calls TRBD1, which cannot be checked without DNA. This CDR3 is built from 15 residues. Per germline, CDR1 SGHRS and CDR2 YFSETQ. CDR3 residues: CASSLGTGYSYEQYF.

The chain carries TRBV21-1 and TRBJ1-1. TRBV21-1 constitutes a pseudogene. The CDR3 consists of 17 residues. CDR3 loop: CASSKVGSGGWVTEAFF.

The chain couples TRBV15 to TRBJ1-5. The CDR3 extends over 15 amino acids. Germline loops: CDR1 LNHNV, CDR2 YYDKDF (reference sequence). The CDR3 sequence: CATSRDSGMAQPQHF.

This chain links TRBV6-5 with TRBJ2-5. The CDR3 length is 13 residues. Germline CDR1 reads MNHEY; CDR2 reads SVGAGI. This CDR3 reads CASSYREWETQYF.

The chain has TRBV7-6 and TRBJ2-1; TCRdb's assignment of TRBD2 cannot be checked, as there is no DNA. The germline gives CDR1 SGHVS, CDR2 FNYEAQ. This CDR3 is built from 16 residues. The CDR3 region is CASSLAGLAGGHEQFF. Based on the CDR3 plus reference TRBV7-6 and TRBJ2-1, the full variable domain is GAGVSQSPRYKVTKRGQDVALRCDPISGHVSLYWYRQALGQGPEFLTYFNYEAQQDKSGLPNDRFSAERPEGSISTLTIQRTEQRDSAMYRCASSLAGLAGGHEQFFGPGTRLTVL.

The rearrangement uses TRBV29-1 and TRBJ1-2; TCRdb lists TRBD1, though no DNA is available to test this call. Germline assignment: CDR1 SQVTM and CDR2 ANQGSEA. This CDR3 region has 14 residues. CDR3: CSAHLTGLNYGYTF.

The chain recombines TRBV15 with TRBJ2-6; TCRdb returns TRBD1, unconfirmable since there is no DNA. In germline, CDR1 is LNHNV, CDR2 YYDKDF (reference sequence). The CDR3 consists of 14 residues. The CDR3 sequence is CATSRADGANVLTF.

The genes are TRBV7-9 and TRBJ2-7; as DNA is missing, the TRBD1 call by TCRdb cannot be tested. The CDR3 covers 13 residues. Germline CDR1 SEHNR, CDR2 FQNEAQ (reference sequence). The CDR3 loop reads CASNLGRDYEQYF.

V gene TRBV29-1 combines with J gene TRBJ2-5; the TRBD2 assignment by TCRdb is unverifiable without DNA. The CDR3 contains 17 residues. CDR1 is SQVTM and CDR2 is ANQGSEA in the germline V gene. The CDR3 here is CSHAIRASGRIEETQYF.

J is TRBJ2-3 and V is TRBV5-1; checking the TCRdb D call of TRBD2 is not possible without DNA. The CDR3 sequence is 16 residues long. CDR1 is SGHRS and CDR2 is YFSETQ in the germline V gene. CDR3 in amino acids: CASSSALAGFTDTQYF.

V is TRBV19 and J is TRBJ2-1. From germline, CDR1 is LNHDA and CDR2 SQIVND (reference sequence). This CDR3 comprises 11 residues. CDR3 sequence: CASTFSAEQFF.

The V gene is TRBV7-9, the J gene TRBJ2-1. The CDR3 length is 13 residues. Looked up from germline, CDR1 is SEHNR and CDR2 is FQNEAQ (reference sequence). This chain's CDR3 is CASSPDLYDEQFF.

The V call is TRBV5-6, the J call TRBJ2-7; checking the TCRdb D call of TRBD2 is not possible without DNA. Germline V gives CDR1 SGHDT, CDR2 YYEEEE. The CDR3 is made up of 15 amino acids. The CDR3 spells CASSMGLAGVSEQYF.

This chain joins TRBV7-2 and TRBJ1-5; without DNA, the TCRdb call of TRBD1 cannot be checked. The germline V gene has CDR1 SGHTA and CDR2 FQGNSA. The CDR3 consists of 12 residues. The CDR3 sequence is CASSFGGQPQHF.

The genes are TRBV28 and TRBJ2-7. Germline lookup yields CDR1 MDHEN and CDR2 SYDVKM. This CDR3 has 13 residues. The CDR3 loop reads CASSLFLAYEQYF.

The J gene is TRBJ2-1, the V gene TRBV20-1; TCRdb reports TRBD1, a call that lacks DNA to check it against. The CDR3 spans 11 residues. Germline CDR1 DFQATT, CDR2 SNEGSKA (reference sequence). CDR3 loop: CSAPRGNEQFF.

The chain has TRBV20-1 and TRBJ2-3; TCRdb indicates TRBD2, and absent DNA this call remains unverified. The V gene's germline CDR1 is DFQATT and CDR2 SNEGSKA (reference sequence). The CDR3 runs 14 residues. CDR3 protein: CSAGTSGYTDTQYF.

CDR3 in amino acids: CASSPGGGRGYEQYF. The V call is TRBV9, the J call TRBJ2-7; the TCRdb D gene call, TRBD2, has no DNA to confirm it. The CDR3 has 15 amino acids. Germline loops: CDR1 SGDLS, CDR2 YYNGEE. Combining the CDR3 with reference TRBV9 and TRBJ2-7 gives the whole variable domain DSGVTQTPKHLITATGQRVTLRCSPRSGDLSVYWYQQSLDQGLQFLIQYYNGEERAKGNILERFSAQQFPDLHSELNLSSLELGDSALYFCASSPGGGRGYEQYFGPGTRLTVT.

CDR3 protein: CASEGPSDYNEQFF. V and J are TRBV6-2 or TRBV6-3 and TRBJ2-1; TCRdb proposes TRBD2, but this gene call is untestable without DNA. This CDR3 is built from 14 residues. The V gene's germline CDR1 is MNHEY and CDR2 SVGEGT.

The genes are TRBV13 and TRBJ1-2; absent DNA, TCRdb's TRBD1 call cannot be checked. The CDR3 runs 14 residues. Germline lookup yields CDR1 PRHDT and CDR2 FYEKMQ (reference sequence). CDR3 in amino acids: CASSLAPGANGYTF.

J is TRBJ1-1 and V is TRBV7-9; no DNA is available, so the TRBD1 call from TCRdb remains unchecked. The CDR3 has 15 amino acids. From germline, CDR1 is SEHNR and CDR2 FQNEAQ (reference sequence). This chain's CDR3 is CASSGGQGASTEAFF.

V usage is TRBV19 and J usage is TRBJ2-7; the D gene TCRdb calls, TRBD1, cannot be checked with no DNA. The CDR3 length is 16 residues. In germline, CDR1 is LNHDA, CDR2 SQIVND (reference sequence). The CDR3 here is CASSIASGQGGNEQYF. Based on the CDR3 plus reference TRBV19 and TRBJ2-7, the full variable domain is DGGITQSPKYLFRKEGQNVTLSCEQNLNHDAMYWYRQDPGQGLRLIYYSQIVNDFQKGDIAEGYSVSREKKESFPLTVTSAQKNPTAFYLCASSIASGQGGNEQYFGPGTRLTVT.

The gene calls are TRBV7-9 and TRBJ2-7; the TCRdb D gene call, TRBD1, has no DNA to confirm it. This CDR3 comprises 15 residues. Germline CDR1 is SEHNR and CDR2 is FQNEAQ (reference sequence). The CDR3 is CASSLAGGRYNEQYF.